These 6 T cell receptor beta chains share one sample of origin, sequenced in a study of CD8+CD57+ T cells in acquired aplastic anemia. Profiling of TCR beta VDJ combinations and CDR3 sequences used genomic DNA as template. TCRdb redid the calling of the reads with MiXCR, one entry per CDR3 protein. The sample yields about 170,000 distinct CDR3 sequences, 63% seen once. The sample comprised sorted CD4+, CD8+, or CD8+CD57+ T cells (not recorded which) from PBMCs. The receptors stem from a human donor in good health.

The J gene is TRBJ1-3, the V gene TRBV6-1; weak D call: TRBD1 (5 bases). Germline CDR1 is MNHNS and CDR2 is SASEGT. Trimming pared 8 bases from V and 8 bases from J, leaving 13 bases between. CDR3 length equals 12 residues. The CDR3 nucleotides read TGTGCCAGCGGGATATGGGGGGACACCATATATTTT. Its protein is CASGIWGDTIYF.

This chain connects TRBV29-1 to TRBJ2-7, with 7 bases aligning to TRBD1. J gave up 3 bases and V 0 bases, and 2 bases lay outside the gene matches. Germline V gene lookup returns CDR1 SQVTM and CDR2 ANQGSEA. The CDR3 spans 13 residues. The CDR3 sequence: CSVEEGQYYEQYF. The CDR3 bases are TGCAGCGTTGAAGAGGGACAGTACTACGAGCAGTACTTC.

A remark on this clonotype: A read error may explain this, as a much larger clone is one base away. The V and J genes are TRBV5-4 and TRBJ2-7, with 9 nucleotides matching TRBD2. The ends lost 2 bases at V and 7 bases at J; junction bases unmatched: 10. This CDR3 spans 15 amino acids. CDR1 and CDR2 (germline): SGHNT, YYREEE (reference sequence). The CDR3, as DNA: TGTGCCAGCAGCTTTAGCGGGAGTTCCTACAATGAGCAGTACTTC. This sequence encodes CASSFSGSSYNEQYF.

The chain combines TRBV20-1 with TRBJ2-7, with 7 bases fitting TRBD1. The trim removed 3 bases at V and 0 bases at J, leaving 8 bases unmatched. The CDR3 has 15 amino acids. Per germline, CDR1 DFQATT and CDR2 SNEGSKA (reference sequence). CDR3 sequence reads: CSARLDRSYSYEQYF. The CDR3 DNA reads TGCAGTGCTAGGCTGGACAGGAGCTACTCCTACGAGCAGTACTTC.

A note on this clonotype: A clone one base away is much larger, so this may be a read error. V usage is TRBV6-1 and J usage is TRBJ2-7; 11 bases line up with TRBD2. Germline values: CDR1 MNHNS, CDR2 SASEGT. The CDR3 has 14 residues. In DNA, the CDR3 is TGTGCCAGCGCGGGACTAGCGGACCCCTACGAGCAGTGCTTC. Protein product: CASAGLADPYEQCF.

This clonotype was detected many times. The chain combines TRBV11-3 with TRBJ2-1, with 10 bases aligning to TRBD2. In germline, CDR1 is SGHNT, CDR2 YENEEA. V lost 4 bases, J lost 2 bases, and 5 bases stayed unmatched. CDR3 size: 16 residues. This chain's CDR3 is CASSWVLAGAYNEQFF. The CDR3 bases are TGTGCCAGCAGCTGGGTCCTAGCGGGAGCCTACAATGAGCAGTTCTTC.